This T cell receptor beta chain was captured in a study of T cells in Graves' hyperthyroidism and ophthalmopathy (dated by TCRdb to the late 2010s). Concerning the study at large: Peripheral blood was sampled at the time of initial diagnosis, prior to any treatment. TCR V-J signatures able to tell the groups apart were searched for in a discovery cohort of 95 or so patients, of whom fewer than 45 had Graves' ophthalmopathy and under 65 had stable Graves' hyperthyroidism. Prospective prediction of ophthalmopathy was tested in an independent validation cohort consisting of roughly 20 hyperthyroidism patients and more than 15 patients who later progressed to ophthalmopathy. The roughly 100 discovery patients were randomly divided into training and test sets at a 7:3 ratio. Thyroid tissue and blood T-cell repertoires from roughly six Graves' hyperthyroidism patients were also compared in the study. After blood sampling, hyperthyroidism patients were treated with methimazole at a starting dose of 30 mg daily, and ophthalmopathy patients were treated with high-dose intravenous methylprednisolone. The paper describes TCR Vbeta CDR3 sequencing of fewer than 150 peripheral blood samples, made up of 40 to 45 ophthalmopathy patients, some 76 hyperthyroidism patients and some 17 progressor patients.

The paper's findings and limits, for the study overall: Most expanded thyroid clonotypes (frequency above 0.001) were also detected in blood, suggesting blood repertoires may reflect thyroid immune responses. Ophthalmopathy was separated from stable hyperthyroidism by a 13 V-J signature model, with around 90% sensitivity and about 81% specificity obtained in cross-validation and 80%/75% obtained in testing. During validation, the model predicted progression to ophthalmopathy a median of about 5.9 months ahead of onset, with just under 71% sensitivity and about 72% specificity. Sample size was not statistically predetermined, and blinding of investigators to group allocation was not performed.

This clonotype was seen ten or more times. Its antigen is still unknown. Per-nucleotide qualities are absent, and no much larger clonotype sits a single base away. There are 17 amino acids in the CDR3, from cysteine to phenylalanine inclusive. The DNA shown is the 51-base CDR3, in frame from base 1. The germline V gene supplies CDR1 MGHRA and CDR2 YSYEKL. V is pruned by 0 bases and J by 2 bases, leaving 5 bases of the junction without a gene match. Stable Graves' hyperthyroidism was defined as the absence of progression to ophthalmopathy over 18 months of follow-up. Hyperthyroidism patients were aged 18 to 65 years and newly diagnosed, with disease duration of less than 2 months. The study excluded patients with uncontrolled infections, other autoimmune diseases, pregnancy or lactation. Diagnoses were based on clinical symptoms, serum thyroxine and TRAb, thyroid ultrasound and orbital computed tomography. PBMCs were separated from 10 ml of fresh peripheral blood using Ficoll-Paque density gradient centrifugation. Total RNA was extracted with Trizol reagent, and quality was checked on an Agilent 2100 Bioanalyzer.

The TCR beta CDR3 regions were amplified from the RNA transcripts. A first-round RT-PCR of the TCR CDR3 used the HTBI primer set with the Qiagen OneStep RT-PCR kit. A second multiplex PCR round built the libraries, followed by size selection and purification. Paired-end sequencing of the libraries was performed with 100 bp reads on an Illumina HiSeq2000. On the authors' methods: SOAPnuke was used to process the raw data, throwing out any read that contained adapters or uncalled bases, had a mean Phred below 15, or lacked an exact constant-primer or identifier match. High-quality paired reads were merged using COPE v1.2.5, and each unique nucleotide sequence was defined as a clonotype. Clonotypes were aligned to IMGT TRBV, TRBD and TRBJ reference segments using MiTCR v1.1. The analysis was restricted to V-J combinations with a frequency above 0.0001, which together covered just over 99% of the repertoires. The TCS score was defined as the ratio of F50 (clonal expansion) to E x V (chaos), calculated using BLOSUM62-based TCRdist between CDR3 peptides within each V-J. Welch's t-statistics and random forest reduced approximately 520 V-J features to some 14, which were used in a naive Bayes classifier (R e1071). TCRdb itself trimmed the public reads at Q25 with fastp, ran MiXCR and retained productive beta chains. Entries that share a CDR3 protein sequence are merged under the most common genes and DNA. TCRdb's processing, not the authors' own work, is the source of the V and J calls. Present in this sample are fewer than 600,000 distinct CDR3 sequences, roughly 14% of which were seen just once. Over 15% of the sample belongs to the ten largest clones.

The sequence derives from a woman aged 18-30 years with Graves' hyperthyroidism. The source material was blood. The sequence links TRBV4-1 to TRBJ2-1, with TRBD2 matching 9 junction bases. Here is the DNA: TGCGCCAGCAGCCAAGATGCGGGAGGGCCCACCTACAATGAGCAGTTCTTC. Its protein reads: CASSQDAGGPTYNEQFF.